Presented here are 32 T cell receptor beta chains from one specimen sequenced in a study of T cells in localized non-small cell lung cancer. The protocol was immunoSEQ multiplex PCR, while the TCRdb copy is restricted to in-frame clones and leaves out a portion. The top ten clones hold 22% of a sample with over 45,000 clones, approximately 90% of them seen once. Material: peripheral blood, obtained before any cancer treatment. These receptors were taken from a man aged 40 to 75 with stage I squamous cell lung carcinoma.

The V and J genes are TRBV19 and TRBJ2-7; 8 bases line up with TRBD1. From germline, CDR1 is LNHDA and CDR2 SQIVND (reference sequence). This CDR3 contains 15 residues. The V gene end was trimmed by 6 bases and the J gene end by 0 bases; junction bases not matched to a gene: 7. CDR3 loop: CASRDRGPGSYEQYF. Written as DNA, the CDR3 is TGTGCCAGTAGAGACAGGGGTCCCGGCTCCTACGAGCAGTACTTC. Full variable domain (outside the CDR3, taken from reference TRBV19 and TRBJ2-7): DGGITQSPKYLFRKEGQNVTLSCEQNLNHDAMYWYRQDPGQGLRLIYYSQIVNDFQKGDIAEGYSVSREKKESFPLTVTSAQKNPTAFYLCASRDRGPGSYEQYFGPGTRLTVT.

This chain links TRBV5-4 with TRBJ2-1, with TRBD2 matching over 9 bases. Germline V gene data show CDR1 as SGHNT and CDR2 as YYREEE (reference sequence). This CDR3 spans 15 amino acids. The V and J ends lost 1 base and 8 bases, in that order; junction bases with no gene match: 7. The CDR3 DNA is TGTGCCAGCAGCTTGTCAGCGGGAGGCGGCGATGAGCAGTTCTTC. This translates into CASSLSAGGGDEQFF.

This chain uses TRBV5-4 with TRBJ2-1; 14 nucleotides align to TRBD2. V lost 4 bases to trimming and J lost 7 bases; unmatched junction nucleotides: 4. The CDR3 length is 15 residues. CDR1 is SGHNT and CDR2 is YYREEE in the germline V gene (reference sequence). CDR3: CASSMGLAGVNEQFF. The CDR3 nucleotides read TGTGCCAGCAGCATGGGACTAGCGGGAGTGAATGAGCAGTTCTTC.

V usage is TRBV9 and J usage is TRBJ2-5, with 10 bases matching TRBD1. The CDR3 runs 16 residues. J lost 4 bases, V lost 0 bases, and 6 bases had no gene match. Germline V CDR1 and CDR2: SGDLS, YYNGEE. CDR3 DNA sequence: TGTGCCAGCAGCGTAGGGACAGGGGGTATCCTAGAGACCCAGTACTTC. Protein product: CASSVGTGGILETQYF.

By share, this clone ranks as medium-sized. V usage is TRBV19 and J usage is TRBJ1-5; 9 bases map to TRBD1. J gave up 7 bases and V 4 bases, and 8 bases lay outside the gene matches. The CDR3 spans 15 residues. CDR1 and CDR2 from the germline V gene are LNHDA and SQIVND (reference sequence). CDR3 DNA sequence: TGTGCCAGTAGTACATCGGGACAGGGAGAACAGCCCCAGCATTTT. This encodes CASSTSGQGEQPQHF.

As to this clone: One end of the junction varies from germline; a read error may be responsible. The chain uses TRBV6-4 and TRBJ2-1; maybe TRBD1 (6 bases). CDR1 MRHNA and CDR2 SNTAGT come from the germline V gene. The length of the CDR3 is 12 residues. The CDR3, as DNA: TGTGCCAGCAGTGACTCAGGGGGTATCTTAGTCTTC. This gives the protein CASSDSGGILVF.

This chain connects TRBV5-4 to TRBJ2-5; 8 bases align to TRBD2. The germline V gene has CDR1 SGHNT and CDR2 YYREEE (reference sequence). The CDR3 length is 16 residues. Trimming took 6 bases from V and 2 from J; bases not matched to a gene: 12. In nucleotides, the CDR3 is TGTGCCAGCACCCAAACGACGGGGGGGAGGCAAGAGACCCAGTACTTC. This sequence encodes CASTQTTGGRQETQYF.

The chain has TRBV7-2 and TRBJ2-1, with D possibly matching TRBD2 (6 bases). Germline values: CDR1 SGHTA, CDR2 FQGNSA. The ends were cut back, 1 base at V and 16 bases at J, with 17 bases in the middle. CDR3 length equals 13 residues. The CDR3 reads CASSLDGTGTSFF. The CDR3 bases are TGTGCCAGCAGCTTAGATGGGACCGGGACTTCTTTCTTC.

V usage is TRBV6-6 and J usage is TRBJ2-3; D not resolved. Germline V gene data show CDR1 as MNHNY and CDR2 as SVGAGI (reference sequence). The germline V and J ends were trimmed by 6 bases and 2 bases, with 6 bases remaining between them. This CDR3 has 12 residues. The CDR3 DNA reads TGTGCCAGCAGCCTCACCACAGATACGCAGTATTTT. This codes for CASSLTTDTQYF.

This clone was observed a single time. The J gene is TRBJ2-5, the V gene TRBV29-1; no clear D gene. V dropped 7 bases and J dropped 2 bases, with 8 bases sitting between them. The CDR3 totals 11 residues. CDR1 and CDR2 (germline): SQVTM, ANQGSEA. The CDR3 DNA reads TGCAGCGCAGGAGAACAAGAGACCCAGTACTTC. Amino acid sequence: CSAGEQETQYF.

The chain has TRBV6-6 and TRBJ1-4, with D hard to call. Germline CDR1 and CDR2: MNHNY and SVGAGI (reference sequence). The CDR3 contains 15 residues. V lost 6 bases and J lost 4, with 15 bases in between. The CDR3 DNA reads as TGTGCCAGCAGCCAGCCGACGGAAATTAATGAAAAACTGTTTTTT. Amino acids: CASSQPTEINEKLFF.

The rearrangement joins TRBV5-8 to TRBJ2-5, with 15 bases matching TRBD2. The CDR3 runs 15 residues. V dropped 4 bases and J dropped 5; count of bases not matched to a gene: 3. Germline assignment: CDR1 SGHTS and CDR2 YDEGEE. This CDR3 reads CASSPGTSGRETQYF. The DNA of the CDR3 is TGTGCCAGCAGCCCTGGGACTAGCGGGAGGGAGACCCAGTACTTC.

A few counts support this clone. The V call is TRBV5-6, the J call TRBJ2-3, with D perhaps matching TRBD2 (5 bases). Deletions cut 5 bases from V and 5 bases from J, with 18 bases between. Germline V gene data show CDR1 as SGHDT and CDR2 as YYEEEE. The CDR3 is 15 amino acids. CDR3 residues: CASRQSRDLIDTQYF. The CDR3, as DNA: TGTGCCAGCAGACAGAGCCGGGATCTCATAGATACGCAGTATTTT.

This sequence joins TRBV29-1 and TRBJ2-2; D gene uncertain. The germline V and J ends were trimmed by 1 base and 2 bases, with 8 bases remaining between them. The length of the CDR3 is 14 residues. Germline CDR1 and CDR2: SQVTM and ANQGSEA. The CDR3 loop is CSVEGPFNTGELFF. CDR3 DNA: TGCAGCGTTGAAGGGCCATTTAACACCGGGGAGCTGTTTTTT.

The chain has TRBV5-1 and TRBJ2-5; 9 bases are shared with TRBD2. The germline V gene has CDR1 SGHRS and CDR2 YFSETQ. The CDR3 runs 15 residues. With 3 bases clipped from V and 4 bases from J, the junction kept 7 bases outside the gene matches. In nucleotides, the CDR3 is TGCGCCAGCAGCTCCAATAGCGGGAGATTAGAGACCCAGTACTTC. This sequence encodes CASSSNSGRLETQYF.

The rearrangement uses TRBV27 and TRBJ2-7, with unresolved D. V gave up 2 bases and J gave up 6 bases, with 14 bases separating them. Germline assignment: CDR1 MNHEY and CDR2 SMNVEV (reference sequence). The CDR3 is made up of 14 amino acids. Written as DNA, the CDR3 is TGTGCCAGCAGTTTAACATGGAGAGCCACCGAGCAGTACTTC. This codes for CASSLTWRATEQYF.

This clone was observed once. The chain recombines TRBV4-3 with TRBJ2-1, with 13 bases aligning to TRBD2. The V segment lost 2 bases and the J segment 6 bases; nucleotides outside the gene matches: 1. The CDR3 totals 15 residues. CDR1 and CDR2 (germline): LGHNA, YSLEER. In nucleotides, the CDR3 is TGCGCCAGCAGCCAATGGACTAGCGGGAGCAATGAGCAGTTCTTC. Amino acid sequence: CASSQWTSGSNEQFF.

This chain joins TRBV29-1 and TRBJ1-1; D gene ambiguous. V lost 4 bases and J 1 base, leaving 13 bases between the germline ends. The CDR3 has 14 amino acids. The germline CDR1 and CDR2 sequences are SQVTM and ANQGSEA. The CDR3 spells CSVVIQRGNTEAFF. The CDR3 DNA follows: TGCAGCGTTGTGATCCAGCGGGGGAACACTGAAGCTTTCTTT. The whole variable domain, remainder taken from reference TRBV29-1 and TRBJ1-1, is SAVISQKPSRDICQRGTSLTIQCQVDSQVTMMFWYRQQPGQSLTLIATANQGSEATYESGFVIDKFPISRPNLTFSTLTVSNMSPEDSSIYLCSVVIQRGNTEAFFGQGTRLTVV.

The chain combines TRBV9 with TRBJ2-2; tentatively, D is TRBD2 (5 bases). CDR3 length: 15 residues. Germline CDR1 SGDLS, CDR2 YYNGEE. The germline V and J ends were trimmed by 3 bases and 6 bases, with 15 bases remaining between them. CDR3 nucleotide sequence: TGTGCCAGCAGCGGACGAGCGGCCCCCGCCGGGGAGCTGTTTTTT. This codes for CASSGRAAPAGELFF.

This chain joins TRBV18 and TRBJ2-2; D gene unclear. V was clipped by 1 base and J by 5 bases, with 2 bases between them. The CDR3 consists of 12 residues. The germline gives CDR1 KGHSH, CDR2 LQKENI. The CDR3 nucleotides read TGTGCCAGCTCACCACTTACCGGGGAGCTGTTTTTT. This gives the protein CASSPLTGELFF.

Concerning this clone itself: Germline and junction disagree at one end, which may indicate a read error. Within the sample, other DNA sequences also encode this same CDR3. This chain connects TRBV7-6 to TRBJ1-1, with no clear D. In germline, CDR1 is SGHVS, CDR2 FNYEAQ. The CDR3 consists of 13 residues. CDR3 DNA sequence: TGCGCCAGCAGCTCAGCCAAGGGAACTGAAGCTTTCTTT. Encoded protein: CASSSAKGTEAFF.

V gene TRBV7-2 combines with J gene TRBJ1-5; D unresolved. The CDR3 has 13 amino acids. V shed 0 bases and J shed 10 bases, with 10 bases lying between them. Germline assignment: CDR1 SGHTA and CDR2 FQGNSA. The CDR3 loop reads CASSLAAVSPQHF. The CDR3 bases are TGTGCCAGCAGCTTAGCAGCGGTTAGCCCCCAGCATTTT.

V is TRBV7-2 and J is TRBJ1-5, with a tentative D call TRBD1 (5 bases). CDR3 length: 14 amino acids. V lost 0 bases, J lost 3 bases, and 6 bases lay in between. The germline V gene encodes CDR1 SGHTA and CDR2 FQGNSA. CDR3 region: CASSLAGPNQPQHF. CDR3 DNA: TGTGCCAGCAGCTTAGCGGGGCCCAATCAGCCCCAGCATTTT. The full variable domain, its missing parts supplied by reference TRBV7-2 and TRBJ1-5, is GAGVSQSPSNKVTEKGKDVELRCDPISGHTALYWYRQSLGQGLEFLIYFQGNSAPDKSGLPSDRFSAERTGGSVSTLTIQRTQQEDSAVYLCASSLAGPNQPQHFGDGTRLSIL.

V usage is TRBV28 and J usage is TRBJ1-4; D unclear. There are 14 residues in the CDR3. CDR1 is MDHEN and CDR2 is SYDVKM in the germline V gene. Trimming cost V 1 base and J 7 bases, with 10 bases left between them. The CDR3 loop is CASSLSGTTEKLFF. The DNA of the CDR3 is TGTGCCAGCAGTTTATCCGGAACAACTGAAAAACTGTTTTTT.

In its sample, this clone was seen once. This chain joins TRBV10-3 and TRBJ1-2; 8 bases are shared with TRBD1. Per the germline V gene, CDR1 is ENHRY and CDR2 is SYGVKD. The CDR3 has 15 amino acids. Trimming cost V 0 bases and J 6 bases; bases outside gene matches: 6. The CDR3 DNA follows: TGTGCCATCAGTGAGTCGAAGGACAGGGTGAATGGCTACACCTTC. Encoded protein: CAISESKDRVNGYTF.

The rearrangement uses TRBV6-1 and TRBJ1-5; tentative D call: TRBD1 (5 bases). Trimming pared 6 bases from V and 2 bases from J, leaving 14 bases between. CDR1 is MNHNS and CDR2 is SASEGT in the germline V gene. The length of the CDR3 is 15 residues. In nucleotides, the CDR3 is TGTGCCAGCAGAATTGACGGGGGAGGCAATCAGCCCCAGCATTTT. This encodes CASRIDGGGNQPQHF.

Concerning this clone: Because the CDR3 is missing its conserved closing phenylalanine or tryptophan, this is likely a read error. The limits of the CDR3 on the DNA are not certain, so only TCRdb's listed CDR3 is given. V and J are TRBV6-4 and TRBJ1-4. Germline CDR1 and CDR2: MRHNA and SNTAGT. The CDR3 length is 9 residues, termini included. The CDR3 sequence: CASSGGRLV.

The chain recombines TRBV28 with TRBJ2-3; no clear D gene. The CDR3 runs to 12 residues. Germline V gives CDR1 MDHEN, CDR2 SYDVKM. The V end lost 3 bases, the J end lost 7 bases, and 8 bases lay between the germline ends. Here the CDR3 DNA reads TGTGCCAGCAGTTTCCCTAGGAATACGCAGTATTTT. Its translation is CASSFPRNTQYF.

The rearrangement joins TRBV25-1 to TRBJ2-5; D possibly corresponds to TRBD1 (7 bases). The V gene lost 4 bases and the J gene lost 5 bases, with 17 bases spanning the gap. CDR3 size: 15 residues. Germline V gene lookup returns CDR1 MGHDK and CDR2 SYGVNS. The CDR3 nucleotides read TGTGCCAGCAGTGCACGACAGGGCCGGGGGGAGACCCAGTACTTC. Its translation is CASSARQGRGETQYF.

The chain combines TRBV9 with TRBJ2-7; no clear D gene. CDR3 size: 15 residues. Trimming stripped 3 bases from V and 2 bases from J, with 15 bases between. Germline V gene sequence: CDR1 SGDLS, CDR2 YYNGEE. As DNA, the CDR3 is TGTGCCAGCAGCGGTTCGGACCCGGTCGCCTACGAGCAGTACTTC. As protein: CASSGSDPVAYEQYF.

This chain connects TRBV2 to TRBJ1-5; 7 bases are a match to TRBD1. The CDR3 is 14 residues long. The V gene's germline CDR1 is SNHLY and CDR2 FYNNEI. V was pared by 4 bases and J by 5 bases, with 5 bases of the junction left unmatched. CDR3 nucleotide sequence: TGTGCCAGCAGTGGTCCAGGGGGAGATCAGCCCCAGCATTTT. Protein: CASSGPGGDQPQHF.

The V call is TRBV7-9, the J call TRBJ2-2; 9 nucleotides match TRBD1. V gave up 8 bases and J gave up 0 bases; unmatched junction bases: 7. CDR1 and CDR2 from the germline V gene are SEHNR and FQNEAQ (reference sequence). This CDR3 is built from 16 residues. This CDR3 reads CASGVQGATNTGELFF. CDR3 DNA: TGTGCCAGCGGTGTACAGGGGGCAACGAACACCGGGGAGCTGTTTTTT.